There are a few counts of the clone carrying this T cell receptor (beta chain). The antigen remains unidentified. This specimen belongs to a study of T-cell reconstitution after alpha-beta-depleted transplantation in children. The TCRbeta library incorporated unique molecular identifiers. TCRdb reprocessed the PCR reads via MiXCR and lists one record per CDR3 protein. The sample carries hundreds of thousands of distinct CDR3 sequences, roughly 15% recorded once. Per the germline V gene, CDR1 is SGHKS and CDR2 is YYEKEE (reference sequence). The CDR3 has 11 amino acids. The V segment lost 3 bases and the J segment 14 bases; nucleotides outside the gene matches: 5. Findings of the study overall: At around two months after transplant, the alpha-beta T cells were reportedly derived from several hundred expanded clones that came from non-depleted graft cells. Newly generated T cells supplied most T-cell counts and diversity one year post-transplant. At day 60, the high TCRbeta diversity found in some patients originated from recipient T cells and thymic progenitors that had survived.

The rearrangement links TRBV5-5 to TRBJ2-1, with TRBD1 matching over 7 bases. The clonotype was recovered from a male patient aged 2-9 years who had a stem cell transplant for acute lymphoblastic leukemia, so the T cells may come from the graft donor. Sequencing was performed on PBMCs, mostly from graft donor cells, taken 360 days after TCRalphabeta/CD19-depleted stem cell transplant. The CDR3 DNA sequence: TGTGCCAGCAGCTACAGACAGGGCAAGTTCTTC. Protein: CASSYRQGKFF.